This T cell receptor beta chain was profiled in a study of CD8 T cells in Susac syndrome (dated by TCRdb to the late 2010s). Turning to the overall study: Of the Susac syndrome patients who were sequenced, roughly 6 had clinically active disease and roughly eight were in clinical remission. Susac syndrome patients were therapy-naive, on corticosteroids (some also receiving IVIg), or on IVIg alone at blood withdrawal. Repertoire sequencing was used to test whether CD8+ T cell activation and differentiation in Susac syndrome was antigen driven. What the work shows at the level of the full study, not this receptor alone: No clonal expansion was detected in the CD4+ T cell repertoire of Susac syndrome patients. The study acknowledged that relatively few individuals were included in the TCR sequencing and HLA analysis.

The trim is 7 bases for V and 5 bases for J, with a gap of 14 bases between the germline ends. The germline V gene (reference sequence) yields PRHDT for CDR1 and FYEKMQ for CDR2. Including the terminal cysteine and phenylalanine, the CDR3 comprises 13 residues. Only the CDR3 DNA stays, 39 bases, in frame from base 1. Note on this clonotype: What antigen it recognizes has not been identified. No base qualities exist here, and no much larger clone lies one base off it.

RNA was extracted using the RNeasy kit, and roughly 0.45 to 1 microgram was reverse transcribed with random hexamers. The immunoSEQ multiplex PCR assay, which covers 54 Vbeta and 13 Jbeta segments, was used to amplify TCR beta CDR3 regions. PCR amplification bias was corrected using a synthetic template baseline for primer optimization and computational correction. In the paper's pipeline: Reads were annotated to V, D and J genes according to IMGT and were analyzed with immunoSEQ Analyzer, with only productive sequences retained. Clonality was computed as one minus Shannon entropy normalized by log2 of the number of productive unique sequences. For each patient and control, public and private clones were evaluated among the 100 most prevalent clones. Clones were defined as Susac-specific when absent from the healthy and MS cohorts, from about 1,100 published viral clones and from other ImmuneACCESS disease sequences. The public reads were run again by TCRdb, first through fastp at Q25 and then through MiXCR, and only productive beta chains were kept. Each CDR3 protein appears once, grouped with its most common genes and DNA. TCRdb, rather than the study authors, made the V and J calls. Recorded for this sample are 150,000 to 160,000 distinct CDR3 sequences; around 95% of them occurred a single time. The ten largest clones take up 0.15% to 0.2% of the sample.

High-throughput TCR beta sequencing profiled peripheral blood CD8+ and CD4+ T cells from healthy donors, Susac syndrome patients and multiple sclerosis patients. Recently defined diagnostic criteria for definite or probable disease were met by the Susac syndrome patients. Bulk CD8+ and CD4+ T cells were purified by magnetic negative isolation, while CD8+ TEMRA cells were enriched using FACS. Blood was drawn into EDTA tubes, processed within 24 hours, and PBMCs were isolated by density gradient centrifugation. PBMCs intended for TCR sequencing were cryopreserved in liquid nitrogen and thawed later in a water bath at 37 degrees C. Purity of sorted or isolated CD4+, CD8+ and CD8+ TEMRA cells was at least 90%.

The sample comprised CD4+ T cells from PBMCs. This sequence originates from a human donor with Susac syndrome. Rearrangement joined TRBV13 to TRBJ2-5; matching of 6 bases hints at TRBD2 as the D gene. The DNA is as follows: TGTGCCAGCACCAGAGGGGAGGCGGAGACCCAGTACTTC. It codes for CASTRGEAETQYF.